This TCR beta chain was retrieved from a study of blood T cell repertoires in COVID-19. This CDR3 spans 14 amino acids. Germline CDR1 and CDR2: DFQATT and SNEGSKA (reference sequence). The V and J ends lost 3 bases and 4 bases respectively, with 15 bases between them. This table comes from immunoSEQ multiplex PCR, and its TCRdb copy is limited to in-frame clones, with some not included. The table records some 68,000 clones, roughly nine tenths of them present only once. V and J are TRBV20-1 and TRBJ1-1; D is perhaps TRBD1 (6 bases). Specimen: peripheral blood. This TCR came from a man between 50 and 59 years old with acute or convalescent COVID-19. This CDR3 is CSASWGTGTTEAFF. The CDR3 DNA sequence: TGCAGTGCTAGTTGGGGTACAGGGACCACTGAAGCTTTCTTT.